This T cell receptor (beta chain) was recovered during a study of blood T cell repertoires in COVID-19 (dated by TCRdb to 2020 to 2021). Context from the whole study: Samples from collaborators originated in the United States, Italy and Spain and spanned both the acute and convalescent phases of COVID-19. The material from the prospective study consisted of cDNA or gDNA derived from T cells, B-cell-depleted T cells, or PBMCs. Deeply sampled blood TCRbeta repertoires from subjects exposed to, actively infected with, or recovered from COVID-19 were included in the dataset. The repertoires were released in a freely available public database meant as a resource for research on the immune response to SARS-CoV-2. Samples were obtained from the ongoing ImmuneRACE study (first 160 participants) and from 1,254 subjects provided by 6 global collaborators. The sample metadata nearly always contained a de-identified subject ID, COVID-19 status, age in years and sex. Where available, HLA class I and class II types were taken from metadata supplied by the sample provider and were not determined by assay-based typing. The full study reports these points: How much clinical and demographic metadata was included differed by source and by participant, and the metadata was provided uncurated.

Collaborating institutions collected whole blood in K2EDTA tubes following their own protocols. For TCRbeta analysis, collaborators shipped samples in one of three forms: frozen whole blood, isolated PBMCs, or DNA extracted from either of those sample types. The immunoSEQ Assay, a bias-controlled multiplex PCR, was used to amplify TCRbeta CDR3 regions from genomic DNA. The authors processed their data as follows. Nucleated cell counts per sample were estimated from amplification of reference gene primers within the assay. To quantify the absolute abundance of each unique TCRbeta CDR3 rearrangement, sequence reads were collapsed and filtered. For each sample, productive Simpson clonality was calculated as the square root of Simpson's diversity index across productive rearrangements. In its TCRdb copy, this immuneACCESS table keeps in-frame sequences only and misses some clones. Where compared with another copy, unresolved V genes explain less than half of these, and the others have no known cause. That table furnishes V, J and clone size, whereas the DNA furnished D and trimming. A total of tens of thousands of clones appear in this sample, 78% of them only once. The ten largest clones take up just over 35% of the sample.

Regarding this clone: The target of this receptor is not known. Base quality data are lacking; no much larger clone is found one base away.

This sequence originates from a man at least 80 years old with acute or convalescent COVID-19. The sample consisted of peripheral blood.

The nucleotide sequence is given as TGTGCCAGCAGTGAAGCAGGACTAAGGAACACTGAAGCTTTCTTT. This encodes CASSEAGLRNTEAFF. This sequence uses TRBV2 and TRBJ1-1, with an unclear D gene assignment. Taken from cysteine to phenylalanine, the CDR3 has 15 residues. Only the CDR3 part of the read is kept: 45 bases, read in frame from the first base. V is shortened by 0 bases, J by 1 base, and the region joining them spans 9 bases. CDR1 and CDR2 are read off the germline V gene as SNHLY and FYNNEI.